Sequencing of this T cell receptor beta chain was carried out in a study of monozygotic twins with inflammatory bowel disease. Amplification of TCRalpha and TCRbeta cDNA involved two nested PCRs that ran for about 15 and 9 cycles. For each CDR3 protein, TCRdb gives one entry from its re-call of the 5' RACE reads, without DNA. This sample contains roughly 150,000 distinct CDR3 sequences. The CDR3 spans 16 residues. The V gene's germline CDR1 is KGHSH and CDR2 LQKENI. Study-level findings and limits: No single strong signal or clonotype associated with IBD was supported. Researchers were unable to tell different T cell subtypes apart. Clonotype overlap with others was lower in IBD patients than in healthy twins, a difference that was greatest with disease activity.

Note on this clonotype: Its specificity is not known.

Sequences were obtained from blood. The sequence was collected from a human donor with ulcerative colitis or Crohn's disease, or a healthy co-twin of an affected twin (not recorded which). The genes are TRBV18 and TRBJ1-1; TCRdb gives TRBD1 as the D gene, but with no DNA this cannot be confirmed. The CDR3 is CASSPGTGRMNTEAFF.